These 16 T cell receptor beta chains share one sample of origin, sequenced in a study of blood T cell repertoires in COVID-19. Clones were sequenced by immunoSEQ multiplex PCR, and TCRdb holds only the in-frame ones, with some missing. The repertoire consists of some 58,000 clones, with approximately 90% occurring once and the leading ten covering 5.5% to 7.5%. Sequences were obtained from peripheral blood. The receptor source for this set is a man aged 35 to 55 with acute or convalescent COVID-19.

This sequence joins TRBV7-3 and TRBJ2-1; unclear D gene. The CDR3 is made up of 16 amino acids. Trimming left V 1 base short and J 0 bases short, with 10 bases between. CDR1 is SGHTA and CDR2 is FQGTGA in the germline V gene. CDR3 protein: CASSLKATLSYNEQFF. CDR3 sequence (DNA): TGTGCCAGCAGCTTAAAAGCGACTCTCTCCTACAATGAGCAGTTCTTC.

This clone was detected once. V usage is TRBV7-2 and J usage is TRBJ2-3, with 8 bases lining up with TRBD2. Germline assignment: CDR1 SGHTA and CDR2 FQGNSA. CDR3 size: 15 residues. The V segment lost 4 bases and the J segment 5 bases; nucleotides outside the gene matches: 8. The CDR3, as DNA: TGTGCCAGCAGCTCCAGCGGGAGCATGGGAGATACGCAGTATTTT. Translated, it gives CASSSSGSMGDTQYF.

This clone came up once. The chain recombines TRBV28 with TRBJ1-1, with D perhaps TRBD1 (5 bases). The CDR3 runs 13 residues. Germline-derived CDR1 and CDR2 are MDHEN and SYDVKM. Trimming removed 5 bases from V and 6 bases from J, with 13 bases in between. CDR3 protein: CASSPGGGAEAFF. CDR3 DNA: TGTGCCAGCAGTCCCGGTGGGGGGGCTGAAGCTTTCTTT.

The rearrangement joins TRBV29-1 to TRBJ2-5; 11 nucleotides line up with TRBD2. V trimming: 6 bases; J trimming: 2 bases; junction bases outside the gene matches: 5. CDR1 is SQVTM, CDR2 ANQGSEA, per germline. This CDR3 is built from 14 residues. The DNA for the CDR3 is TGCAGCGTGCTAGCGGGAGGCCTGCAAGAGACCCAGTACTTC. Translation gives CSVLAGGLQETQYF.

CDR3 residues: CASSVGGAGLTDTQYF. The CDR3 nucleotides read TGTGCCAGCAGCGTAGGTGGAGCGGGATTGACAGATACGCAGTATTTT. V usage is TRBV9 and J usage is TRBJ2-3, with 7 bases aligning to TRBD2. This CDR3 spans 16 amino acids. From germline, CDR1 is SGDLS and CDR2 YYNGEE. The junction had 7 bases not matched to a gene; V was cut back by 0 bases and J by 3 bases.

This chain connects TRBV24-1 to TRBJ2-7; 8 bases map to TRBD2. Germline V lookup: CDR1 KGHDR, CDR2 SFDVKD. This CDR3 is built from 15 residues. V lost 3 bases, J lost 3 bases, and 6 bases stayed unmatched. In nucleotides, the CDR3 is TGTGCCACCAGTGATGCTAGCGGGCCAAACTACGAGCAGTACTTC. It codes for CATSDASGPNYEQYF.

The J gene is TRBJ2-1, the V gene TRBV6-5, with 10 bases that match TRBD2. The germline V gene encodes CDR1 MNHEY and CDR2 SVGAGI. This CDR3 comprises 15 residues. V dropped 4 bases and J dropped 3; count of bases not matched to a gene: 3. CDR3 in amino acids: CASSSGTSVYNEQFF. The CDR3 DNA sequence: TGTGCCAGCAGTTCCGGGACTAGCGTCTACAATGAGCAGTTCTTC.

The CDR3 is CASSKQGNTEAFF. CDR3 coding DNA: TGTGCCAGCAGCAAACAGGGGAACACTGAAGCTTTCTTT. This sequence joins TRBV7-9 and TRBJ1-1, with D possibly being TRBD1 (6 bases). Germline lookup yields CDR1 SEHNR and CDR2 FQNEAQ (reference sequence). V gave up 5 bases and J gave up 1 base, with 8 bases separating them. The CDR3 contains 13 residues.

This chain links TRBV19 with TRBJ2-5, with D possibly TRBD2 on 5 matching bases. The CDR3 consists of 14 residues. Germline lookup yields CDR1 LNHDA and CDR2 SQIVND (reference sequence). Deletions cut 8 bases from V and 2 bases from J, with 15 bases between. This CDR3 is CASPKRNWQETQYF. The CDR3, as DNA: TGTGCCAGTCCTAAGCGGAATTGGCAAGAGACCCAGTACTTC.

This clone was seen only a few times. V and J are TRBV29-1 and TRBJ1-3; 8 bases match TRBD1. The CDR3 covers 13 residues. Germline CDR1 reads SQVTM; CDR2 reads ANQGSEA. The trim removed 5 bases at V and 8 bases at J, leaving 8 bases unmatched. In nucleotides, the CDR3 is TGCAGCGTTTCGGGACAGGTCGGGGACACCATATATTTT. Its protein is CSVSGQVGDTIYF.

The CDR3 loop reads CASSVGGLAGLNEQFF. The CDR3 DNA reads as TGTGCCAGCAGCGTTGGGGGACTAGCGGGTCTCAATGAGCAGTTCTTC. V and J are TRBV9 and TRBJ2-1, with TRBD2 matching 12 bases. V shed 2 bases and J 6 bases; nucleotides not matched to a gene: 6. The CDR3 runs to 16 residues. Germline V gene data show CDR1 as SGDLS and CDR2 as YYNGEE.

The V call is TRBV12-3 or TRBV12-4, the J call TRBJ2-7; a weak D match, TRBD1 (6 bases). This CDR3 spans 12 amino acids. The germline V and J ends were trimmed by 5 bases and 4 bases, with 9 bases remaining between them. The CDR3 loop reads CASSKTGYEQYF. The CDR3 DNA sequence: TGTGCCAGCAGTAAAACAGGGTACGAGCAGTACTTC.

This clone was seen once. The chain combines TRBV7-9 with TRBJ2-5; possibly TRBD2 for D (5 bases). Germline V gene sequence: CDR1 SEHNR, CDR2 FQNEAQ (reference sequence). CDR3 length equals 12 residues. V was clipped by 8 bases and J by 0 bases, with 7 bases between them. The CDR3 coding sequence is TGTGCCAGCCGGCGGGACCAAGAGACCCAGTACTTC. Protein: CASRRDQETQYF.

The chain combines TRBV25-1 with TRBJ1-1; 12 positions match TRBD1. The germline V gene has CDR1 MGHDK and CDR2 SYGVNS. The CDR3 spans 16 residues. J was trimmed by 5 bases and V by 4 bases; bases with no gene match: 8. The CDR3 loop is CASSGYRDRGQTEAFF. CDR3 DNA sequence: TGTGCCAGCAGTGGGTACCGGGACAGGGGGCAAACTGAAGCTTTCTTT.

The chain carries TRBV7-2 and TRBJ1-6; 8 positions agree with TRBD1. The trim removed 8 bases at V and 9 bases at J, leaving 3 bases unmatched. This CDR3 contains 12 residues. Germline V lookup: CDR1 SGHTA, CDR2 FQGNSA. The CDR3 nucleotides are TGTGCCAGCCGGACAGGGACTTCACCCCTCCACTTT. This encodes CASRTGTSPLHF. Drawing the rest from reference TRBV7-2 and TRBJ1-6, the complete variable domain is GAGVSQSPSNKVTEKGKDVELRCDPISGHTALYWYRQSLGQGLEFLIYFQGNSAPDKSGLPSDRFSAERTGGSVSTLTIQRTQQEDSAVYLCASRTGTSPLHFGNGTRLTVT.

The rearrangement uses TRBV5-1 and TRBJ2-3; TRBD2 matches 11 bases. The germline gives CDR1 SGHRS, CDR2 YFSETQ. The trim removed 5 bases at V and 3 bases at J, leaving 5 bases unmatched. The CDR3 totals 15 residues. CDR3 DNA sequence: TGCGCCAGCAGAGCCGGGACTAGCGGTACAGATACGCAGTATTTT. Its protein product is CASRAGTSGTDTQYF.